The clone carrying this T cell receptor beta chain has just a few counts. Template switching supplied a universal primer site; unique molecular identifiers were carried on the cDNA. TCRdb fed the 5' RACE reads into MiXCR, producing one record per CDR3 protein. The sample comprises 470,000 or so distinct CDR3 sequences, 24% of which are singletons, and about 2.7% rests with the top ten. This specimen belongs to a study of identical twins. This sample also appeared in a second study, on T cells expressing NK-cell markers. From that paper: In about six donors, dominant CD3+CD56+NKG2C+ clonotypes ranked among the top 10 CD8+ clonotypes.

The specimen was CD4+ T cells sorted from blood. This clonotype was sampled from a woman in her late teens or twenties in good health.

In DNA, the CDR3 is TGTGCCAGCAGTGGGAGGGGAGGCTACACCTTC. It translates to CASSGRGGYTF. The chain joins TRBV12-3 or TRBV12-4 to TRBJ1-2; weak D call: TRBD1 (5 bases). Trimming stripped 5 bases from V and 8 bases from J, with 9 bases between. The CDR3 covers 11 residues.